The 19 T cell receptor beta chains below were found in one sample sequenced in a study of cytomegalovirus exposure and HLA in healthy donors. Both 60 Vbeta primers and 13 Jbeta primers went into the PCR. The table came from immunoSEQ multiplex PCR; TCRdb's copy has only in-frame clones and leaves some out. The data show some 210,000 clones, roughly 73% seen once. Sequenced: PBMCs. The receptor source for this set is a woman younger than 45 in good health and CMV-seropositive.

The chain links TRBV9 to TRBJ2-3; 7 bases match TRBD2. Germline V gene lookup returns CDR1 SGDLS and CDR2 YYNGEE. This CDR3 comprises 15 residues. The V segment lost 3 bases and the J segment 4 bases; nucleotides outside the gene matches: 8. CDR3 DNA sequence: TGTGCCAGCAGCGGCCAGGTGGGAGGGCCAGATACGCAGTATTTT. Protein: CASSGQVGGPDTQYF.

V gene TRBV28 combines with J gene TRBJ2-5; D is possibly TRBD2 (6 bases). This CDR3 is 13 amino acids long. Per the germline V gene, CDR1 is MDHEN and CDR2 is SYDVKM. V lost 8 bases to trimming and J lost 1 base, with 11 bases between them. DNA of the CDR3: TGTGCCAGCGGGGGAGGCCTCCAAGAGACCCAGTACTTC. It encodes CASGGGLQETQYF.

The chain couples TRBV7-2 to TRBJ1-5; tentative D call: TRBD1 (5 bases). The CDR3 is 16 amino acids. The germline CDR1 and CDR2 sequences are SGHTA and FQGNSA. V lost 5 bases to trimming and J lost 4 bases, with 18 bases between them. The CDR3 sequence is CASSPAGINQNQPQHF. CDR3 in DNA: TGTGCCAGCAGCCCCGCAGGGATAAATCAAAATCAGCCCCAGCATTTT.

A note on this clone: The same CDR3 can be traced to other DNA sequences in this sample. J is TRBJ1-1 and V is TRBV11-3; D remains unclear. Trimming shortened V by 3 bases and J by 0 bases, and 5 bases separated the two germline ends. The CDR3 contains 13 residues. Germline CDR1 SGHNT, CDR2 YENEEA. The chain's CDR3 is CASSLSLNTEAFF. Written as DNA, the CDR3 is TGTGCCAGCAGCTTGAGTCTGAACACTGAAGCTTTCTTT.

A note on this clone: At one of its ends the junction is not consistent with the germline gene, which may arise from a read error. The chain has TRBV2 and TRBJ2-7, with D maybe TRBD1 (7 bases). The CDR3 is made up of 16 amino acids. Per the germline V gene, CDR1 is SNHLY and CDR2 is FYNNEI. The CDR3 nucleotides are TGTGCCAGCACCCAATTTCGAGGAGGGGGCTCCTGCGAGCAGTACTTC. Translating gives CASTQFRGGGSCEQYF.

Here the CDR3 reads CASSYRLADDTDTQYF. DNA for the CDR3: TGTGCCAGCAGTTACAGACTAGCGGATGACACAGATACGCAGTATTTT. J is TRBJ2-3 and V is TRBV28, with TRBD2 identical over 9 bases. This CDR3 is 16 amino acids long. CDR1 and CDR2 (germline): MDHEN, SYDVKM. With 4 bases clipped from V and 2 bases from J, the junction kept 7 bases outside the gene matches.

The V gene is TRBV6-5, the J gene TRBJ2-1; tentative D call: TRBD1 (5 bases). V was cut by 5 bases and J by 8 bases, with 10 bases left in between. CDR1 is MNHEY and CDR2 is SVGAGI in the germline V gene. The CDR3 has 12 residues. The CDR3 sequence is CASSAPRDEQFF. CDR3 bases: TGTGCCAGCAGTGCTCCCAGGGATGAGCAGTTCTTC.

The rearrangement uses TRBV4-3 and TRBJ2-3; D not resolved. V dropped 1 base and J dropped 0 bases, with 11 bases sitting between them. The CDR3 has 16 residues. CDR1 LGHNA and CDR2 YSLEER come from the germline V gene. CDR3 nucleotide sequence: TGCGCCAGCAGCCAAGCGAACTTCCTAAGCACAGATACGCAGTATTTT. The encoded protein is CASSQANFLSTDTQYF.

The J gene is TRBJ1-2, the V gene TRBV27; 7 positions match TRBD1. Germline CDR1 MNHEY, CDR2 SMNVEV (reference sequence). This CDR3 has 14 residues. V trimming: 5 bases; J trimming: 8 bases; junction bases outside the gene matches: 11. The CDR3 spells CASSPGQTMLGYTF. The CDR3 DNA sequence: TGTGCCAGCAGTCCGGGACAGACTATGCTCGGCTACACCTTC.

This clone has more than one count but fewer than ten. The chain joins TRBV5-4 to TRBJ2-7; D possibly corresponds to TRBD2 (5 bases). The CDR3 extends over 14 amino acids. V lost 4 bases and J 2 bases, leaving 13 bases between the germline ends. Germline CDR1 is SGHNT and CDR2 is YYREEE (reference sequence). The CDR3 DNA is TGTGCCAGCAGCCCAGGACTCTCTCCCTACGAGCAGTACTTC. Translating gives CASSPGLSPYEQYF.

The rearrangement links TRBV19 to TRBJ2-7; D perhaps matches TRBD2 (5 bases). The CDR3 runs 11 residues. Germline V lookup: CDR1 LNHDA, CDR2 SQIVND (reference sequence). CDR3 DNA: TGTGGCCACCACCGGGGAAACGAGCAGTACTTC. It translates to CGHHRGNEQYF.

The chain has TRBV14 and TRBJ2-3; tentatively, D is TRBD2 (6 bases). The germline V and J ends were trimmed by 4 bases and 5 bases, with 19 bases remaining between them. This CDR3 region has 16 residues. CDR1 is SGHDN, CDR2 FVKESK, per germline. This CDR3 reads CASSPRRRERKDTQYF. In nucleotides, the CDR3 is TGTGCCAGCAGCCCCCGGCGCCGGGAGAGGAAAGATACGCAGTATTTT.

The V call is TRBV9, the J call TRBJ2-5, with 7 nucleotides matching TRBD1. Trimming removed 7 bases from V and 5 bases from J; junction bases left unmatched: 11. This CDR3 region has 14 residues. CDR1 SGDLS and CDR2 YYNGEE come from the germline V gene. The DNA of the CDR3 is TGTGCCAGCGGGCGACAGGGTTCATGGGAGACCCAGTACTTC. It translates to CASGRQGSWETQYF.

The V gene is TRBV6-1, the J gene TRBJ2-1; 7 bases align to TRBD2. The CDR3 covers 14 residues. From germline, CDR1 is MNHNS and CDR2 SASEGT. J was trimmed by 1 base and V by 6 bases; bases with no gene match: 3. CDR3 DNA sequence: TGTGCCAGCAGGGGGGGGGAGTCCTACAATGAGCAGTTCTTC. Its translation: CASRGGESYNEQFF.

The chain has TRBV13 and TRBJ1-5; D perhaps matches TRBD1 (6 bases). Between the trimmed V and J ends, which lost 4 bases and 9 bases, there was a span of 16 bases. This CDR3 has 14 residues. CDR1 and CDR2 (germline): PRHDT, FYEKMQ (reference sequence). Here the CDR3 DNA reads TGTGCCAGCAGCTCCGACAGGCGCTTTGGGCCCCAGCATTTT. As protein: CASSSDRRFGPQHF.

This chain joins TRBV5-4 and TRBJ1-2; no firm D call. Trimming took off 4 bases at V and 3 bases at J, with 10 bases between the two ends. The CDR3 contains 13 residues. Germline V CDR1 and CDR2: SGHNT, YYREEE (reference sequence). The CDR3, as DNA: TGTGCCAGCAGCATCACGGCGGACTATGGCTACACCTTC. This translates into CASSITADYGYTF. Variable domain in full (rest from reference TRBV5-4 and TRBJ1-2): ETGVTQSPTHLIKTRGQQVTLRCSSQSGHNTVSWYQQALGQGPQFIFQYYREEENGRGNFPPRFSGLQFPNYSSELNVNALELDDSALYLCASSITADYGYTFGSGTRLTVV.

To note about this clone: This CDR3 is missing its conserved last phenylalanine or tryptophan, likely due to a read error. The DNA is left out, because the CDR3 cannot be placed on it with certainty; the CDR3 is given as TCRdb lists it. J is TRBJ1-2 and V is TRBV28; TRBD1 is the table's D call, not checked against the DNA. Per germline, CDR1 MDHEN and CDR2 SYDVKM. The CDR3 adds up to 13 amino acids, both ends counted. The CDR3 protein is CASSFLGQGGWTL.

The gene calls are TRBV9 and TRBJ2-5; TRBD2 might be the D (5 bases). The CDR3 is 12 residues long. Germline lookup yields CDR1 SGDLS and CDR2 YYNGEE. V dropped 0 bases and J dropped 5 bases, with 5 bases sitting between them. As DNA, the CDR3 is TGTGCCAGCAGCGTAGGGGAGGAGACCCAGTACTTC. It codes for CASSVGEETQYF.

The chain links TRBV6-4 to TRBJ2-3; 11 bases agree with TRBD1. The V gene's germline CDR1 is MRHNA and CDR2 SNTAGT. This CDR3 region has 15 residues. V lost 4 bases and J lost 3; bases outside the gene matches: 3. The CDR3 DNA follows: TGTGCCAGCAGTGGGGGGACAGGGGGAACAGATACGCAGTATTTT. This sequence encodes CASSGGTGGTDTQYF.